This TCR beta chain was documented in a study of cytomegalovirus exposure and HLA in healthy donors (dated by TCRdb to 2015 to 2018). Background on the whole study: In an earlier analysis of around 540 of the donors, 276 Gb of sequence data and approximately 120 million unique TCR beta sequences from 180 million or so T cells were reported. Typing coverage differed by locus: A, B, C, DRB1 and DQB1 were typed in about 620-640 donors, DQA1 in roughly 510, DPA1 in approximately 610, and DPB1 in around 490. HLA typing covered class I and class II loci at four-digit resolution. Using immunosequencing, the study profiled T cell repertoires from 550 to 750 subjects and related those repertoires to cytomegalovirus serostatus. An earlier analysis of around 640 of the donors used high-throughput TCR beta sequencing to judge whether each TCR beta V gene segment behaved as functional or pseudogenic. To predict cytomegalovirus infection status, the study brought together high-throughput TCR immunosequencing, statistical association of individual TCRs with disease status, and machine learning. Donor age, sex, ethnicity and CMV serostatus were compiled alongside the repertoire data. Across around 400 genotyped donors of the cohort, an average of about 240,000 unique TCR beta nucleotide sequences per donor were sequenced, and roughly a sixth of those sequences were non-productive. Rather than using new phenotypic data, the later analysis identified candidate immune exposures from TCR beta sequences and from how often those sequences occurred across donors. Every repertoire in the discovery cohort had been generated on one and the same sequencing platform. Among the roughly 400 genotyped donors, around 81% belonged to the genetic ancestry cluster associated with self-reported Caucasian donors. An early release covering roughly 640 HLA-typed donors comprised about 290 gigabases of sequencing data and 85 million or so unique TCR sequences. Roughly 5 DR-DQ haplotypes were handled as single units for association and clustering, since linkage in the cohort was strong. To study patterns of TCR occurrence, a later analysis re-analyzed previously published TCR beta repertoires from several hundred donors and added high-resolution HLA genotyping. In addition to the first cohort of roughly 670 subjects, a separate validation cohort of 120 different subjects was used. In a later genetic analysis, genome-wide SNP genotypes for about 65% of the roughly 670 donors were used, and that subset was treated as a discovery cohort. The study aimed to test whether signatures of past pathogen exposure could be identified by cataloging public T cell receptors.

A remark on this clone: The antigen this receptor binds is unknown. The sample holds no much larger clone one base away, and base qualities are not on file.

The library came from the immunoSEQ multiplex PCR assay. For the multiplex PCR, a mixture combining 60 forward primers for TCR Vbeta segments and 13 reverse primers for TCR Jbeta segments was used. Amplification of the CDR3 region of rearranged TCR beta genes was performed with a multiplex PCR assay on genomic DNA. The Illumina HiSeq System was used to sequence the amplified TCR beta libraries as 87-base-pair reads. Regarding the original processing steps: A later analysis tallied 75 million to 95 million unique TCR beta chains across the 666 repertoires, and approximately 9.9 million of those chains were shared by two or more donors. A nearest-neighbor algorithm error-corrected the raw reads and collapsed the reads into unique sequences, merging closely related sequences to remove PCR and sequencing errors. V, D and J gene segments were assigned by aligning CDR3 sequences to IMGT reference sequences. For a sequence to be retained, a match of at least six nucleotides to both a V gene segment and a J gene segment was required. A rearrangement counted as productive if the CDR3 had no stop codons and remained in frame with V and J, and every other rearrangement counted as non-productive. Following IMGT convention, CDR3 was defined as the stretch from the second conserved V-encoded cysteine up to the conserved J-encoded phenylalanine. The earlier analysis of 587 of the donors excluded any sequence lacking an unambiguous match to a single V gene segment. In an earlier analysis of around 590 of the donors, a V segment was called functional when productive rearrangements were above 56.7%, and segregating when the standard deviation between donors exceeded 5%. To diagnose cytomegalovirus status from the catalog of TCR beta chain sequences, a statistical classification framework was built. In a later analysis, V and J genes were assigned by comparing TCR nucleotide sequences against IMGT/GENE-DB human TR gene sequences. In a later analysis, CDR3 sequences and most-parsimonious VDJ recombination scenarios were assigned using the TCRdist pipeline. In a later analysis, every TCR beta chain was defined by the combination of its CDR3 amino acid sequence and its V-gene family, and reads without a unique V-gene family were dropped. As a way to deal with suspected cross-contamination and a sequencing artifact, a later analysis dropped under 600 nucleotide sequences that were highly shared and had low generation probability. In a later analysis, a clonal expansion index was calculated for each public chain from normalized within-repertoire ranks of inferred template counts. A later analysis computed generation probabilities with a VDJ recombination model fitted to out-of-frame rearrangements, and checked the results against IGoR. A later analysis scored TCR-TCR, TCR-HLA and TCR-CMV co-occurrence with hypergeometric tests, applying a repertoire-size bias correction to TCR pairs. A later analysis estimated false discovery rates by permuting HLA or CMV assignments 20 times. In a later analysis, co-occurring TCRs were grouped using DBSCAN, and TCRdist sequence similarity was added for clustering within HLA-allele-positive subsets. Repertoires with fewer than 30,000 or more than 120,000 public chains were left out of co-occurrence clustering, as were about five repertoires with anomalous nucleotide sharing. Sourced from immuneACCESS, this table was stored by TCRdb with only in-frame sequences that have V and J called. A share of the clones is absent; for the studies checked, an unresolved V gene accounts for under half, and the remainder has no known explanation. V and J calls plus clone size are reproduced from that table; the DNA served to infer D and trimming. This sample comprises approximately 160,000 clones, over 75% of them detected only once. Approximately 6% of the sample is in the top ten clones.

The cohort was made up of 500 to 850 healthy bone marrow donors. Cohort members were all nominally healthy when sampled, although unrecorded immune exposures were likely present. The donor was CMV seropositive and was included in the group of 250 to 300 seropositive cohort members. Every donor gave a peripheral blood sample, and the peripheral blood mononuclear cells from that sample were used for TCR beta sequencing. The Qiagen DNeasy Blood Extraction Kit was used to extract genomic DNA from the blood cell samples. What the research found in general, with its limitations: A later analysis associated 15,000 to 20,000 TCR beta sequences with specific HLA alleles at a false discovery rate of 0.05. Cytomegalovirus status was reported to be diagnosed by the classifier with high specificity and sensitivity in both the original and validation cohorts. Immune exposure information for the cohort was limited to CMV serostatus. In a later analysis, several top co-occurrence clusters were reported to appear linked to parvovirus B19, influenza, CMV and Epstein-Barr virus. Most TCR sequences were observed very rarely across donors, whereas some public TCRs were present in many individuals. A further reported finding was that TCR beta sequences accurately predicted the HLA-A and HLA-B alleles for most subjects in the first cohort. The earlier analysis of approximately 590 of the donors excluded approximately 15 rarely observed V segments, including chromosome 9 orphons, because counts were too low. Because some donors lacked HLA typing at each locus, the association tests relied only on the typed subset. Compared with equally common non-associated chains, HLA-associated TCR beta chains in a later analysis were more clonally expanded and had lower generation probabilities. Roughly uniform sequencing depth across donors was assumed in presence/absence analyses, although this assumption may not hold. According to a later analysis, TCR association rates differed among HLA loci, with DRB1 alleles showing the most associated TCRs and HLA-C alleles showing the fewest. When HLA alleles, especially DR and DQ, strongly co-occurred, attributing TCR associations to individual alleles was difficult. In an earlier analysis of over 550 of the donors, most TCR beta V segments were observed in productive rearrangements about 87% or about 30% of the time, broadly matching IMGT annotations. In a later genetic analysis, a missense DCLRE1C variant was associated with V-gene and J-gene trimming of TCR beta chains, and the association was replicated in an independent cohort. A later genetic analysis reported fewer N-insertions in productive TCRs among donors in an Asian-associated ancestry cluster than the roughly 670-donor mean. The study listed 150 to 200 TCR beta chains as associated with cytomegalovirus. A later analysis found that most CMV-associated TCR beta chains appeared HLA-restricted, with HLA associations seemingly driven largely by CMV exposure. This cohort had only TCR beta chains sequenced, and the lack of alpha or paired-chain data limited which features could be detected. The authors suggested that the approach could potentially be generalized to other disease states and immunological phenotypes. A cluster of highly shared sequence variants was judged likely to be a technical artifact of the sequencing pipeline. In vitro tests confirmed that a few of the cytomegalovirus-associated TCR beta chains recognize cytomegalovirus antigens. Linkage disequilibrium might explain the correlated functional status among segregating V segments, but an unknown experimental factor could not be ruled out.

Material for sequencing was PBMCs. This receptor was obtained from a young man in good health and CMV-seropositive.

The CDR3 is CATSRAGFSGVTPDTQYF. The DNA is TGTGCCACCAGCAGAGCCGGGTTTAGCGGGGTTACCCCAGATACGCAGTATTTT. This chain is built from TRBV15 and TRBJ2-3, with TRBD2 matching 8 junction bases. The germline V and J ends show losses of 1 base and 4 bases respectively, and no gene match explains 13 bases of the junction. The CDR3 measures 18 amino acids from cysteine to phenylalanine. CDR3 DNA only is kept here, 54 bases in frame from base 1. The CDR1 and CDR2 encoded by the germline V gene (reference sequence) are LNHNV and YYDKDF. Where the CDR3 stops, the reference TRBV15 and TRBJ2-3 genes take over; the full variable domain is DAMVIQNPRYQVTQFGKPVTLSCSQTLNHNVMYWYQQKSSQAPKLLFHYYDKDFNNEADTPDNFQSRRPNTSFCFLDIRSPGLGDTAMYLCATSRAGFSGVTPDTQYFGPGTRLTVL.